The source of this TCR beta chain is a study of monozygotic twins with inflammatory bowel disease. This CDR3 contains 17 residues. Germline CDR1 and CDR2: SGHRS and YFSETQ. As for this clonotype: Its matching antigen is unknown.

The authors used roughly 3.5 ug of total RNA per TCR library. TCRdb reprocessed the 5' RACE reads, with one entry per CDR3 protein and no DNA. The specimen's table records 300,000 to 350,000 distinct CDR3 sequences. The study's findings and limits: Extra variability in the repertoires of patients may have come from differing immunosuppressive treatments.

This clonotype was obtained from a human donor with ulcerative colitis or Crohn's disease, or a healthy co-twin of an affected twin (not recorded which). The rearrangement joins TRBV5-1 to TRBJ2-5. The sequenced sample was blood. CDR3 protein: CASSRRSGRVGEETQYF.